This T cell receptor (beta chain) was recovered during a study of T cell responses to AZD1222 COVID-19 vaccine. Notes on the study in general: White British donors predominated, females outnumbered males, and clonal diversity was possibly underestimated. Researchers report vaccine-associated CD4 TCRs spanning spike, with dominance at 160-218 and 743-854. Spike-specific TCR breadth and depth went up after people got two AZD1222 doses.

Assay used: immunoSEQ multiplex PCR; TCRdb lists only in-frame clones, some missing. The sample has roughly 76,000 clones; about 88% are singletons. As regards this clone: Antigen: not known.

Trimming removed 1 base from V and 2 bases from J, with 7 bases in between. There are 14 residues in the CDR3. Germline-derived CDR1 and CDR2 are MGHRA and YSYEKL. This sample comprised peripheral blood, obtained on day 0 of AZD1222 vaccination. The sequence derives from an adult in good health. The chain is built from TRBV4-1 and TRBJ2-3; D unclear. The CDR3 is CASSQGELTDTQYF. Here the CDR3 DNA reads TGCGCCAGCAGCCAAGGTGAGCTCACAGATACGCAGTATTTT.